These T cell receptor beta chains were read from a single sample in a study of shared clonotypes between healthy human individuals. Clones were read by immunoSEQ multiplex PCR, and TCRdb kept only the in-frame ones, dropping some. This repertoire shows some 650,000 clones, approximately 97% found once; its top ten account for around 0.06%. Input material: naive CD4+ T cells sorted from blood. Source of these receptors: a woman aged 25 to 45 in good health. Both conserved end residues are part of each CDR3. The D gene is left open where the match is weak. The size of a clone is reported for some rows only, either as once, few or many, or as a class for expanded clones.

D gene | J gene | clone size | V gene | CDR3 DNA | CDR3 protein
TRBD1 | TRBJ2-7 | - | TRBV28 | TGTGCCAGCAGCACTCCGACAGGGGGCGCCTCCTACGAGCAGTACTTC | CASSTPTGGASYEQYF
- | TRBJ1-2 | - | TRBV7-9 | TGTGCCAGCAGCTTAGACGCAGGGATTGGGGGCTACACCTTC | CASSLDAGIGGYTF
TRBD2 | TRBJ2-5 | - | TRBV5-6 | TGTGCCAGCAGCATAGCGGGAGAGACCCAGTACTTC | CASSIAGETQYF
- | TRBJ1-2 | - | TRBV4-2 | TGTGCCAGCAGCCAAGATTTGGGAGGGGTTGATTATGGCTACACCTTC | CASSQDLGGVDYGYTF
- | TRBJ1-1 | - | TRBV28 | TGTGCCAGCAGAATACCGTCGACAGCTAACACTGAAGCTTTCTTT | CASRIPSTANTEAFF
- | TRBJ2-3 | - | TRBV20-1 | TGCAGCCCCGAGGGGATCTATACGCAGTATTTT | CSPEGIYTQYF
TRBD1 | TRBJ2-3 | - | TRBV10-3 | TGTGCCATCAGGGGACAGGGGGCAGTTGGTTCGACCACAGATACGCAGTATTTT | CAIRGQGAVGSTTDTQYF
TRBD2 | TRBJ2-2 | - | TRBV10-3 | TGTGCCATCGGACTAGTGCCCGGGGAGCTGTTTTTT | CAIGLVPGELFF
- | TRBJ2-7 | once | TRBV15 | TGTGCCACCAGCAGAGGAACAGGATCCTACGAGCAGTACTTC | CATSRGTGSYEQYF
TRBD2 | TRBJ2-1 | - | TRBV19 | TGTGCCAGTAGTAAGGGAATTCTAGCGGGAGCGGCAAATGAGCAGTTCTTC | CASSKGILAGAANEQFF
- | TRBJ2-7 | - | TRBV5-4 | TGTGCCAGCAGCTTACAGGGAAAATCCTACGAGCAGTACTTC | CASSLQGKSYEQYF
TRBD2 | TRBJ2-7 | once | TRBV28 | TGTGCCAGCAGCCCTAGGGTCCTAGCGGGAGGGCCAATTGAGCAGTACTTC | CASSPRVLAGGPIEQYF
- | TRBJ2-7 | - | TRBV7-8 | TGTGCCAGCAGCCCTTTAGGGGGTAGGAGCTCCTACGAGCAGTACTTC | CASSPLGGRSSYEQYF
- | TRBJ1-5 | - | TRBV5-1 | TGCGCCAGCAGCTTGGAACAGGGCTCGCAGCCCCAGCATTTT | CASSLEQGSQPQHF
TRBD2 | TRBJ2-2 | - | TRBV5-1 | TGCGCCAGCAGCCGGGGGACTATACCCACCGGGGAGCTGTTTTTT | CASSRGTIPTGELFF
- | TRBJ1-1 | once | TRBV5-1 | TGCGCCAGCAGCTTCCAAGGGGGGGTCACTGAAGCTTTCTTT | CASSFQGGVTEAFF
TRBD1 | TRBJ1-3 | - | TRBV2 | TGTGCCAGCAGGCCCAGGGGGGCTGGAAACACCATATATTTT | CASRPRGAGNTIYF
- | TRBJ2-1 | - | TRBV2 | TGTGCCAGCAGACTTGAAGACAATGAGCAGTTCTTC | CASRLEDNEQFF
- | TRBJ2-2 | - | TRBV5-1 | TGCGCCAGCAGCTTGGACGGAGGCACCGGGGAGCTGTTTTTT | CASSLDGGTGELFF
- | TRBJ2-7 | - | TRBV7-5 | TGTGTCAGAAGCCCCCGCGCAACGTTCCCTCGGCTCGAGCAGTACTTC | CVRSPRATFPRLEQYF
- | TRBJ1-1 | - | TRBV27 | TGTGCCAGCAGTCCCCTTAGGCCGAACACTGAAGCTTTCTTT | CASSPLRPNTEAFF
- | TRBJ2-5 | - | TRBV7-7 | TGTGCCAGCAGCTTATTAGGGGTTTTTGCGGAGACCCAGTACTTC | CASSLLGVFAETQYF
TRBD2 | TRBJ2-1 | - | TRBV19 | TGTGCCAGTAGTATTGTGAGCGGGGACAATGAGCAGTTCTTC | CASSIVSGDNEQFF